The 14 T cell receptor beta chains below come from one sample, sequenced in a study of early T cells in non-severe SARS-CoV-2 infection. TCRdb processed the 5' RACE reads anew with MiXCR; each CDR3 protein has one entry. The profile shows approximately 110,000 distinct CDR3 sequences, 14% to 15% of them singletons. Sequencing was performed on whole blood. Receptor source: an adult who was a healthcare worker with PCR-confirmed SARS-CoV-2 infection or an uninfected control (not recorded which).

V gene TRBV2 combines with J gene TRBJ2-5; possible D gene TRBD2, 6 bases. Per germline, CDR1 SNHLY and CDR2 FYNNEI. The CDR3 runs 13 residues. Trimming removed 5 bases at V and 3 bases at J, with 10 bases between. The CDR3 reads CASSSKREETQYF. The DNA of the CDR3 is TGTGCCAGCAGTAGTAAGCGGGAAGAGACCCAGTACTTC.

This clonotype was detected a few times. The CDR3 is CASTENSNQPQHF. The CDR3 DNA reads TGTGCCAGCACGGAAAATAGCAATCAGCCCCAGCATTTT. This chain connects TRBV6-1 to TRBJ1-5, with no clear D. The CDR3 has 13 residues. V gave up 7 bases and J gave up 0 bases, with 7 bases separating them. CDR1 and CDR2 (germline): MNHNS, SASEGT.

This clonotype appeared a few times. The chain couples TRBV7-9 to TRBJ1-4; perhaps TRBD1 as D (5 bases). The CDR3 loop spans 13 amino acids. CDR1 SEHNR and CDR2 FQNEAQ come from the germline V gene (reference sequence). Trimming took off 6 bases at V and 4 bases at J, with 9 bases between the two ends. CDR3: CASRDSFNEKLFF. The CDR3 DNA follows: TGTGCCAGCAGAGACAGCTTTAATGAAAAACTGTTTTTT.

The chain carries TRBV5-5 and TRBJ2-2, with 7 bases identical to TRBD2. V shed 4 bases and J 5 bases; nucleotides not matched to a gene: 11. This CDR3 contains 16 residues. CDR1 and CDR2 (germline): SGHKS, YYEKEE (reference sequence). CDR3 DNA sequence: TGTGCCAGCAGCCCCCCCCGGGGGGTGAGAACCGGGGAGCTGTTTTTT. Translating gives CASSPPRGVRTGELFF.

This sequence joins TRBV7-2 and TRBJ2-2; D may be TRBD2 (6 bases). Trimming left V 1 base short and J 1 base short, with 10 bases between. Germline V lookup: CDR1 SGHTA, CDR2 FQGNSA. The CDR3 extends over 16 amino acids. CDR3 in amino acids: CASSLGRRGNTGELFF. The DNA of the CDR3 is TGTGCCAGCAGCTTAGGGCGGCGGGGGAACACCGGGGAGCTGTTTTTT.

This clonotype was found a few times. The V call is TRBV19, the J call TRBJ1-2, with a tentative D call TRBD1 (6 bases). V was trimmed by 3 bases and J by 12 bases, leaving 20 bases between them. The V gene's germline CDR1 is LNHDA and CDR2 SQIVND (reference sequence). This CDR3 contains 14 residues. CDR3 nucleotide sequence: TGTGCCAGTAGTATGGTCAGGGGAGAATCAGACCACACCTTC. This gives the protein CASSMVRGESDHTF.

This chain joins TRBV29-1 and TRBJ2-1; possibly TRBD2 for D (7 bases). The CDR3 contains 16 residues. Trimming left V 8 bases short and J 6 bases short, with 26 bases between. Germline-derived CDR1 and CDR2 are SQVTM and ANQGSEA. This CDR3 reads CSSEGDTLTGGNEQFF. CDR3 in DNA: TGCAGCTCCGAAGGGGACACCCTAACGGGGGGCAATGAGCAGTTCTTC.

The chain uses TRBV7-9 and TRBJ2-7; 12 nucleotides line up with TRBD1. V gave up 5 bases and J gave up 4 bases; unmatched junction bases: 9. In germline, CDR1 is SEHNR, CDR2 FQNEAQ (reference sequence). The CDR3 length is 16 residues. The CDR3 reads CASSPLRGQGAYEQYF. CDR3 DNA sequence: TGTGCCAGCAGCCCCCTCAGGGGACAGGGGGCTTACGAGCAGTACTTC.

This clonotype has only a few counts. The J gene is TRBJ2-3, the V gene TRBV19; maybe TRBD2 (6 bases). From germline, CDR1 is LNHDA and CDR2 SQIVND (reference sequence). The V end lost 3 bases, the J end lost 4 bases, and 8 bases lay between the germline ends. The CDR3 is made up of 13 amino acids. The CDR3 coding sequence is TGTGCCAGTAGTATCGGGGGTGCAGATACGCAGTATTTT. Protein sequence: CASSIGGADTQYF.

Only a few counts were recorded for this clonotype. The V and J genes are TRBV11-2 and TRBJ2-6; D gene ambiguous. V lost 0 bases to trimming and J lost 2 bases, with 2 bases between them. In germline, CDR1 is SGHAT, CDR2 FQNNGV. The CDR3 length is 14 residues. The chain's CDR3 is CASSLEAGANVLTF. The DNA for the CDR3 is TGTGCCAGCAGCTTAGAGGCTGGGGCCAACGTCCTGACTTTC.

The rearrangement joins TRBV10-1 to TRBJ1-4; D call uncertain. Trimming shortened V by 5 bases and J by 5 bases, and 12 bases separated the two germline ends. There are 14 residues in the CDR3. CDR1 is WNHNN, CDR2 SYGVQD, per germline (reference sequence). CDR3 sequence (DNA): TGCGCCAGCAGTTCGGGTAGAGACAATGAAAAACTGTTTTTT. Translation: CASSSGRDNEKLFF.

V usage is TRBV4-1 and J usage is TRBJ2-5, with 14 bases lining up with TRBD2. The CDR3 is 15 residues long. V gave up 7 bases and J gave up 4 bases; unmatched junction bases: 5. From germline, CDR1 is MGHRA and CDR2 YSYEKL. The CDR3 nucleotides read TGCGCCAGCAAAGGGACTAGCGGGGGTACAGAGACCCAGTACTTC. This codes for CASKGTSGGTETQYF.

The table lists this clonotype with many counts. The CDR3 nucleotides are TGTGCCATCCAATTGTCGCGGGGGGGATTAGATACGCAGTATTTT. Translating gives CAIQLSRGGLDTQYF. The J gene is TRBJ2-3, the V gene TRBV10-3; 9 bases line up with TRBD2. Germline trimming cut 8 bases from V and 5 bases from J; bases unmatched to any gene: 11. The V gene's germline CDR1 is ENHRY and CDR2 SYGVKD. There are 15 residues in the CDR3.

Ten or more counts support this clonotype. The gene calls are TRBV7-8 and TRBJ1-2; D is undetermined. The V end lost 7 bases, the J end lost 2 bases, and 17 bases lay between the germline ends. Germline CDR1 and CDR2: SGHVS and FQNEAQ. The CDR3 totals 15 residues. The CDR3 nucleotides read TGTGCCAGCACTCCGGCAGGCAGAAGAAACTATGGCTACACCTTC. Translated, it gives CASTPAGRRNYGYTF.